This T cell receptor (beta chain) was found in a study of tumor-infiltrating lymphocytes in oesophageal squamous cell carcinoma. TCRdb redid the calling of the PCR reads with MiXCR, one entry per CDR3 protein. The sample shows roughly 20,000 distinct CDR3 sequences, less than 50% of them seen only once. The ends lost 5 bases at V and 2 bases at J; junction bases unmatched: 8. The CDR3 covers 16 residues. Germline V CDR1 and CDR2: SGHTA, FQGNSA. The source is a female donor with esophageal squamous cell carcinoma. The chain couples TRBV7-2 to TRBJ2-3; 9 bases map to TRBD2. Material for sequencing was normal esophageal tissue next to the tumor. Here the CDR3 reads CASSQGLAGNTDTQYF. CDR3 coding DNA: TGTGCCAGCAGCCAGGGGCTAGCGGGAAACACAGATACGCAGTATTTT.